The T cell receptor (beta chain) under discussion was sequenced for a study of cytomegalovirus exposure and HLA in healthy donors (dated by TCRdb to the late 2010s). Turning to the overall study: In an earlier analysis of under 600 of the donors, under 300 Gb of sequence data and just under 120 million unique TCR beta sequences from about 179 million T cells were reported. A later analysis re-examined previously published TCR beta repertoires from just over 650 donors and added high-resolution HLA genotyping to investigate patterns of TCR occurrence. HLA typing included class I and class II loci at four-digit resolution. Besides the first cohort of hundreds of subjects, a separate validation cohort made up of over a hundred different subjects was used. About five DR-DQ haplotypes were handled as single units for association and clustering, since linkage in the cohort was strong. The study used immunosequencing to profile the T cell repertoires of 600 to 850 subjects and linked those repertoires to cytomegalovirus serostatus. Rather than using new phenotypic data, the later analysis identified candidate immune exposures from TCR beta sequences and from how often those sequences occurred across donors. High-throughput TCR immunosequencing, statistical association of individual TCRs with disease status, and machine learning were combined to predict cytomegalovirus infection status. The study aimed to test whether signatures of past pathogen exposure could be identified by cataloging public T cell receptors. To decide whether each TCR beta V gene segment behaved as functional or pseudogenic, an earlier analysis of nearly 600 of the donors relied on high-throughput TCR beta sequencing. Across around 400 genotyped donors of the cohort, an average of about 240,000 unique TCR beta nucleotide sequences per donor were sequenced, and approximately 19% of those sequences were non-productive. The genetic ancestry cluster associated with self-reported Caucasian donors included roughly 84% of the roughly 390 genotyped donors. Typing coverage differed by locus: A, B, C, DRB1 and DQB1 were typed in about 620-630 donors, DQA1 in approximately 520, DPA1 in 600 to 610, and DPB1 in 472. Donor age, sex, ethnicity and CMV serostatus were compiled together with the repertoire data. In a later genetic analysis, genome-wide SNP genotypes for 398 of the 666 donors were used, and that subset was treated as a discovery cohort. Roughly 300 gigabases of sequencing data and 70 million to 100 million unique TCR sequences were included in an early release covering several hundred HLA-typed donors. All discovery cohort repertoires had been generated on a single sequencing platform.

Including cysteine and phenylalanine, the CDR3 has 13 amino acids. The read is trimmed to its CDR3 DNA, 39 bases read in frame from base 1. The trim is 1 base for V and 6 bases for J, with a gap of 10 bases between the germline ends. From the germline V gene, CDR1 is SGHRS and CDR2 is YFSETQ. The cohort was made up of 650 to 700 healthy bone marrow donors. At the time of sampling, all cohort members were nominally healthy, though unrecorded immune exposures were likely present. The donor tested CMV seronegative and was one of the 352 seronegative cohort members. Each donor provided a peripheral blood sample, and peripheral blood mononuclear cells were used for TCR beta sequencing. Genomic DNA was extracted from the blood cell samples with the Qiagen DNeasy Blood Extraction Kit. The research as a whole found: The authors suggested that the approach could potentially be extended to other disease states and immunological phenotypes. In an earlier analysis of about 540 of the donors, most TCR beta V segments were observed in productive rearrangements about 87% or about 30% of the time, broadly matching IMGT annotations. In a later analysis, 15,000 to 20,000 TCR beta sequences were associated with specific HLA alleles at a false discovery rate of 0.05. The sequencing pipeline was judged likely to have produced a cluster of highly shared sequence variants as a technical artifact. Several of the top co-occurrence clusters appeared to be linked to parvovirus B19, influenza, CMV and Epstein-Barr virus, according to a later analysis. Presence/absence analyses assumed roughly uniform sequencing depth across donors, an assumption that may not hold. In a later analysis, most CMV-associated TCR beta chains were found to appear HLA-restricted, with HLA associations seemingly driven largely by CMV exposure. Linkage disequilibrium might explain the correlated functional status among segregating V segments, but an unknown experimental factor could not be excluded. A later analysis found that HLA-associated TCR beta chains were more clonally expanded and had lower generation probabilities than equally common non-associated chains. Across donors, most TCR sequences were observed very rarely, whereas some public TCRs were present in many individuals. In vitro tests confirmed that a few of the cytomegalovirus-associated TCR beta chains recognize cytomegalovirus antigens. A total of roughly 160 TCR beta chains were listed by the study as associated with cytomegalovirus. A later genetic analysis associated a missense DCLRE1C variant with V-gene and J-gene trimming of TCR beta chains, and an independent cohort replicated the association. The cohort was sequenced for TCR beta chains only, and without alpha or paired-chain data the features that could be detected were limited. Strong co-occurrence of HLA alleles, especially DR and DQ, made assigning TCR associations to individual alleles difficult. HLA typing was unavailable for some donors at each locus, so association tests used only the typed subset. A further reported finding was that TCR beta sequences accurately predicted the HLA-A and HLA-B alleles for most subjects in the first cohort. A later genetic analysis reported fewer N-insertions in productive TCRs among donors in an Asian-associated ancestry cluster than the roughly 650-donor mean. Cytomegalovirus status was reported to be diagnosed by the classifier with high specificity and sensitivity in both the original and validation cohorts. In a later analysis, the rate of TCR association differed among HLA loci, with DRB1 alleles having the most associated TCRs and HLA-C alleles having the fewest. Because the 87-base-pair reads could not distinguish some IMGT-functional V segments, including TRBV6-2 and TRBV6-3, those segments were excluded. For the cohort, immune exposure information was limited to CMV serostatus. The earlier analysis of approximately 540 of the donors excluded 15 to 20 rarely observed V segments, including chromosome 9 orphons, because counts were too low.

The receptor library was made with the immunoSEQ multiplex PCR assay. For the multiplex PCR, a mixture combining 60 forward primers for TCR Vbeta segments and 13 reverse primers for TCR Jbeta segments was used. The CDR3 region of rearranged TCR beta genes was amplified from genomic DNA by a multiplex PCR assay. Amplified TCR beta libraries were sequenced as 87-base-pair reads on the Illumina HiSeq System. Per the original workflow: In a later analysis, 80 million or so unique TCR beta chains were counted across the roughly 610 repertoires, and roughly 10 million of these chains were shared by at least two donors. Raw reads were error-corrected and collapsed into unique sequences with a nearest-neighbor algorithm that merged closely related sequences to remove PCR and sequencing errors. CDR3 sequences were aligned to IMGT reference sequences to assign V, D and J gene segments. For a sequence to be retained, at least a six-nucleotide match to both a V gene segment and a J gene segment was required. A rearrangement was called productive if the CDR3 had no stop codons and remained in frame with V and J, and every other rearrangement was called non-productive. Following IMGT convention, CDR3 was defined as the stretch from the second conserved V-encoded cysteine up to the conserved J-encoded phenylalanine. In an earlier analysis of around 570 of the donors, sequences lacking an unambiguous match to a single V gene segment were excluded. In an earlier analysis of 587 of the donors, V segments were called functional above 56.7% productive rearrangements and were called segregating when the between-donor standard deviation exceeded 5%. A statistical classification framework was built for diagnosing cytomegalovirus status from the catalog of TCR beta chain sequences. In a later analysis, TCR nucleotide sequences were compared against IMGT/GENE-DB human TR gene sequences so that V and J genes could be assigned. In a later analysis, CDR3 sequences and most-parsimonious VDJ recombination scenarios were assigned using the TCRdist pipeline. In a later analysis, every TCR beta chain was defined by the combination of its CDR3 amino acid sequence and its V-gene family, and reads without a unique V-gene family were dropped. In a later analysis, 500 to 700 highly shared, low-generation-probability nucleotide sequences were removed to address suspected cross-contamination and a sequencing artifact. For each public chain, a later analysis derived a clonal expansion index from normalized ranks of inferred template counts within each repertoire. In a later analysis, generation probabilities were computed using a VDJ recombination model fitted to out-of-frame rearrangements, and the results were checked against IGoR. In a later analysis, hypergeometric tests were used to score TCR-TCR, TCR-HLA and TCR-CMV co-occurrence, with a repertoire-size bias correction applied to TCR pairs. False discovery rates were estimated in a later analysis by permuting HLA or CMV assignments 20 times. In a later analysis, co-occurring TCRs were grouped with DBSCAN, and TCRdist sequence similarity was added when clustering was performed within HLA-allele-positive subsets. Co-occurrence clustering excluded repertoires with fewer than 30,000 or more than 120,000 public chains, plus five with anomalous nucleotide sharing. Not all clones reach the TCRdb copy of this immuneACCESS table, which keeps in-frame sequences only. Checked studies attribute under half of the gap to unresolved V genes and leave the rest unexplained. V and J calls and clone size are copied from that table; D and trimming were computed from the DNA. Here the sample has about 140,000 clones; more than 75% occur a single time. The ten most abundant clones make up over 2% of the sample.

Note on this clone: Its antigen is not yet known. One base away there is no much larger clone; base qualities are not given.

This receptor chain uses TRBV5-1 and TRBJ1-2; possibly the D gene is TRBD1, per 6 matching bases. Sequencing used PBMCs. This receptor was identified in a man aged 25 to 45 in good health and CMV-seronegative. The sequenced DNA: TGCGCCAGCAGCTTGAGGCAGGGGCATGGCTACACCTTC. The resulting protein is CASSLRQGHGYTF.